The clone carrying this TCR beta chain showed up just a few times. This entry comes from a study of T-cell memory formation after mild COVID-19. Per germline, CDR1 LGHNA and CDR2 YSLEER. V was pared by 0 bases and J by 2 bases, with 9 bases of the junction left unmatched. The CDR3 consists of 17 residues. MiXCR, run by TCRdb on the 5' RACE reads, gives a single entry per CDR3 protein. The data show 350,000 to 450,000 distinct CDR3 sequences, around 24% seen once. Sequenced material: PBMCs or a T cell subset sorted from them (not recorded which). V gene TRBV4-3 combines with J gene TRBJ1-2; 7 bases line up with TRBD1. The sequence derives from an adult woman who had mild COVID-19 (a few samples of this study predate the infection). Cell type and time point are not known. The CDR3 reads CASSQDTRQGYNYGYTF. For the CDR3, the DNA is TGCGCCAGCAGCCAAGATACCCGACAGGGTTACAACTATGGCTACACCTTC.